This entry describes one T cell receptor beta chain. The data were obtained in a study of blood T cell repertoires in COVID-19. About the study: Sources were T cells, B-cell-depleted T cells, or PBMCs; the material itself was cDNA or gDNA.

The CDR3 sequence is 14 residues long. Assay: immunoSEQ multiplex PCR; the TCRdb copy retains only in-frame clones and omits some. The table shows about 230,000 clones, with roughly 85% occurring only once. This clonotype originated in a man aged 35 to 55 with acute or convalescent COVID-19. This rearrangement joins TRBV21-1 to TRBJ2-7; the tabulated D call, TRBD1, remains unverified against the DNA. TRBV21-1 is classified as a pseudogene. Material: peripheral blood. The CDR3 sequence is CASRYRGSYYEQYF. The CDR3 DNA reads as TGTGCCAGCAGGTACAGGGGGAGCTACTACGAGCAGTACTTC.